Below are 5 T cell receptor beta chains sequenced from a single sample in a study of vaccination and CD4 T cells after COVID-19. Treatment given: roughly ten-day PBMC culture with coronavirus spike peptide pools or control peptides (ViraFEST assay). No antigen has been assigned to these receptors. Cultured CD4+ T-cell DNA underwent Oncomine TCR Beta short-read sequencing. TCRdb re-derived calls from the PCR reads in MiXCR, one entry per CDR3 protein. There are some 18,000 distinct CDR3 sequences in the sample; approximately 28% occur only once, and about 15% lies in the top ten. The material sequenced was cultured CD4+ T cells from blood. The origin of the receptors is a human donor with COVID-19.

The CDR3 loop is CASSGYRQGASGANVLTF. DNA of the CDR3: TGTGCCAGCAGTGGATACCGACAGGGGGCCTCTGGGGCCAACGTCCTGACTTTC. The V call is TRBV6-1, the J call TRBJ2-6; 10 bases are a match to TRBD1. Germline V lookup: CDR1 MNHNS, CDR2 SASEGT. J gave up 0 bases and V 4 bases, and 6 bases lay outside the gene matches. The CDR3 is 18 amino acids.

This clonotype was seen only a few times. The CDR3 DNA follows: TGTGCCAGCAACAGGGCGAACACTGAAGCTTTCTTT. As protein: CASNRANTEAFF. The chain employs TRBV6-1 and TRBJ1-1; perhaps TRBD1 as D (6 bases). The germline V gene has CDR1 MNHNS and CDR2 SASEGT. The CDR3 runs 12 residues. V lost 7 bases and J lost 1, with 7 bases in between.

CDR3 region: CASSLDYGTDQETQYF. In DNA form, the CDR3 reads TGTGCCAGCAGTCTAGACTACGGGACGGATCAAGAGACCCAGTACTTC. The chain uses TRBV27 and TRBJ2-5, with D possibly called TRBD1 or TRBD2 (5 bases each). This CDR3 is built from 16 residues. Germline V gives CDR1 MNHEY, CDR2 SMNVEV (reference sequence). Trimming took 5 bases from V and 2 from J, leaving 18 bases between them.

This clonotype was seen only a few times. The chain couples TRBV6-5 to TRBJ2-1; 12 nucleotides line up with TRBD2. This CDR3 has 19 amino acids. Per germline, CDR1 MNHEY and CDR2 SVGAGI. V gave up 2 bases and J gave up 9 bases; unmatched junction bases: 17. DNA of the CDR3: TGTGCCAGCAGTTACGCTCTAGCGGGGGGGACCAAACCCAGAAGTGAGCAGTTCTTC. Amino acid sequence: CASSYALAGGTKPRSEQFF.

The CDR3 region is CASSRRQGYEELFF. CDR3 in DNA: TGTGCCAGCAGCAGGCGACAAGGGTACGAGGAGCTGTTTTTT. J is TRBJ2-2 and V is TRBV5-4; D gene unclear. The CDR3 is made up of 14 amino acids. V dropped 4 bases and J dropped 10 bases, with 17 bases sitting between them. CDR1 is SGHNT and CDR2 is YYREEE in the germline V gene (reference sequence).